What follows describes a single TCR beta chain. These data originate in a study of beta chain features in type 1 diabetes. About the research overall: Across every sample, around 98 million sorted cells were examined in total.

Every donor provided one heparinised blood draw, which averaged around 110 mL. The whole isolated RNA underwent reverse transcription, so sequencing captured expressed TCRB transcripts. About 3.57 million reads, on average, came from each naive, central memory and regulatory T cell sample. Method: immunoSEQ multiplex PCR; TCRdb's copy keeps in-frame clones and lacks some. This sample yields about 44,000 clones, of which around 50% are seen a single time; more than 2% belongs to the top ten. The CDR3 consists of 13 residues. CDR1 is MRHNA and CDR2 is SNTAGT in the germline V gene. The V and J ends lost 5 bases and 6 bases respectively, with 11 bases between them.

Sequenced sample: Tregs from blood. The chain has TRBV6-4 and TRBJ1-5, with a weak D call TRBD1 (5 bases). The origin of this receptor is a young woman in good health. The DNA of the CDR3 is TGTGCCAGCAGTCCGGGGGAAGGTCAGCCCCAGCATTTT. It translates to CASSPGEGQPQHF.